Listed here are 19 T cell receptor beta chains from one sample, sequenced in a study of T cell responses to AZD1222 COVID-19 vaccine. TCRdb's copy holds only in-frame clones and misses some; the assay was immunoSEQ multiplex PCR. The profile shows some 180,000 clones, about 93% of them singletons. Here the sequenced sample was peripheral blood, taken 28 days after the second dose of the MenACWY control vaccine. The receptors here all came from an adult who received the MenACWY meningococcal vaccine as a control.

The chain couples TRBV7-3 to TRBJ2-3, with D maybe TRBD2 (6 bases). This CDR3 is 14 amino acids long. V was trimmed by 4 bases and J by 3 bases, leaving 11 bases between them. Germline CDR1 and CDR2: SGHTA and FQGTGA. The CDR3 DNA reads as TGTGCCAGCAGCTCCCCGGGAGATACAGATACGCAGTATTTT. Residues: CASSSPGDTDTQYF.

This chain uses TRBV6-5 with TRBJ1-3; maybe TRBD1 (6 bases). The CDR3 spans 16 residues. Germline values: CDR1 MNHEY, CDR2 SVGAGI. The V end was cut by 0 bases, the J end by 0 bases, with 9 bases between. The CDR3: CASSYSDRFSGNTIYF. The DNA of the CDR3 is TGTGCCAGCAGTTACTCCGACAGGTTCTCTGGAAACACCATATATTTT.

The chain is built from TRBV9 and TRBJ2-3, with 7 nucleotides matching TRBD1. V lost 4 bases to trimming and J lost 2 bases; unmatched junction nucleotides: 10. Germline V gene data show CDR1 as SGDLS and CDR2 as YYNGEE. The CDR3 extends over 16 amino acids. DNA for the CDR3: TGTGCCAGCAGCCCACACAGGGGATCTTACACAGATACGCAGTATTTT. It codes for CASSPHRGSYTDTQYF.

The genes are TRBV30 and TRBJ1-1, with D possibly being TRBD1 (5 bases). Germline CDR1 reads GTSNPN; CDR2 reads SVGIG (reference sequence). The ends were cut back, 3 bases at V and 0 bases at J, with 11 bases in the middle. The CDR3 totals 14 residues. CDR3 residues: CAWRRGGMNTEAFF. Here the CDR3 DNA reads TGTGCCTGGAGGAGGGGAGGTATGAACACTGAAGCTTTCTTT.

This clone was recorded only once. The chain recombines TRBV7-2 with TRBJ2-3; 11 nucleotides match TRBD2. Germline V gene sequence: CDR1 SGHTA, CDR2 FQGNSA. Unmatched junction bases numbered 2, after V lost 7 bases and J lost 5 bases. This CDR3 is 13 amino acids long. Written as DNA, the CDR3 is TGTGCCAGCAATAGCGGGGGGGGAGATACGCAGTATTTT. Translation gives CASNSGGGDTQYF.

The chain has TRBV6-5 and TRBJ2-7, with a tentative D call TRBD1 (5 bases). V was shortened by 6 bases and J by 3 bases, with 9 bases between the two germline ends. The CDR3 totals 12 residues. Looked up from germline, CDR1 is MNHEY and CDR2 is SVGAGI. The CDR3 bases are TGTGCCAGCAGCCGTGACAGCTACGAGCAGTACTTC. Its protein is CASSRDSYEQYF.

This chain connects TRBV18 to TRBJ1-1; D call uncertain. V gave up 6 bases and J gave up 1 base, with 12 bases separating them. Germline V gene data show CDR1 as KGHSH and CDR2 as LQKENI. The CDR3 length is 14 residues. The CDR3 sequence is CASSQNGKNTEAFF. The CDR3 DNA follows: TGTGCCAGCTCTCAGAACGGGAAGAACACTGAAGCTTTCTTT.

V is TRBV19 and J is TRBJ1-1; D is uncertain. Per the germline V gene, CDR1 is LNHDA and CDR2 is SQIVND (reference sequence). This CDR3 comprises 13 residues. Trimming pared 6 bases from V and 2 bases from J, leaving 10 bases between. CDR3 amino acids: CASSLQSNTEAFF. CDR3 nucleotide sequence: TGTGCCAGTAGCCTACAGAGTAACACTGAAGCTTTCTTT.

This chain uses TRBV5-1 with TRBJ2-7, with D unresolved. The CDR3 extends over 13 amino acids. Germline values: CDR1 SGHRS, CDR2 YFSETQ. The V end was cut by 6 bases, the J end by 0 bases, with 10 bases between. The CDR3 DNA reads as TGCGCCAGCATTCCGGAGAGCTCCTACGAGCAGTACTTC. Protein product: CASIPESSYEQYF.

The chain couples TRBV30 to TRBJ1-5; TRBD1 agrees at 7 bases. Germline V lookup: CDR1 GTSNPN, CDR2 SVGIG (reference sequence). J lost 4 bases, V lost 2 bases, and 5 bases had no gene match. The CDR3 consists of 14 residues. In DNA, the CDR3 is TGTGCCTGGAGTACTACAGGGGTGAATCAGCCCCAGCATTTT. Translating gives CAWSTTGVNQPQHF.

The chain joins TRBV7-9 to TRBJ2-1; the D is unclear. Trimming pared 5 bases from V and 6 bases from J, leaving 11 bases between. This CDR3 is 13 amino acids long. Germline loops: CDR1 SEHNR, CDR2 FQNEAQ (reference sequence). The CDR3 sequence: CASSPQAINEQFF. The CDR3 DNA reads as TGTGCCAGCAGCCCGCAGGCAATCAATGAGCAGTTCTTC. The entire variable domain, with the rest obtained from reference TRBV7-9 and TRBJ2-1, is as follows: DTGVSQNPRHKITKRGQNVTFRCDPISEHNRLYWYRQTLGQGPEFLTYFQNEAQLEKSRLLSDRFSAERPKGSFSTLEIQRTEQGDSAMYLCASSPQAINEQFFGPGTRLTVL.

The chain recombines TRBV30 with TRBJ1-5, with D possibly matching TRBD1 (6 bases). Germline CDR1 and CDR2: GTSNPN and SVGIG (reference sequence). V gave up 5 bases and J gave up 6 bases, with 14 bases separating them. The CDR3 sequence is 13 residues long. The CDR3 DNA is TGTGCCTGGGCAAGGGGGGCGGGTCAGCCCCAGCATTTT. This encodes CAWARGAGQPQHF.

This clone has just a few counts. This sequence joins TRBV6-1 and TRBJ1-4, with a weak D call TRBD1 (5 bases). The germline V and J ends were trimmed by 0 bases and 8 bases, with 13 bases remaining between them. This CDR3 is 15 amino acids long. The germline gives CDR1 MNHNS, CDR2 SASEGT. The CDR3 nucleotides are TGTGCCAGCAGTGAAGCCTGGGGCTTTCAAGAAAAACTGTTTTTT. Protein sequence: CASSEAWGFQEKLFF.

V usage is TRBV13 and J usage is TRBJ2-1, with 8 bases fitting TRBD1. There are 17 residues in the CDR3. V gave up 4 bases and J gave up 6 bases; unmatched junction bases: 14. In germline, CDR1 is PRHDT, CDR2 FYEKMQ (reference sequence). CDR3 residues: CASSSQSGTGPVNEQFF. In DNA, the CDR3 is TGTGCCAGCAGCTCCCAATCCGGGACAGGTCCGGTCAATGAGCAGTTCTTC. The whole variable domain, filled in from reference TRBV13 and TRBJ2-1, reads AAGVIQSPRHLIKEKRETATLKCYPIPRHDTVYWYQQGPGQDPQFLISFYEKMQSDKGSIPDRFSAQQFSDYHSELNMSSLELGDSALYFCASSSQSGTGPVNEQFFGPGTRLTVL.

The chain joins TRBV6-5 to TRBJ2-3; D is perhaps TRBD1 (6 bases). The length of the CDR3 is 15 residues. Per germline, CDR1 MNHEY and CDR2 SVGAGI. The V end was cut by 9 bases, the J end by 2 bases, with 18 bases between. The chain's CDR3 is CASSLTGSPTDTQYF. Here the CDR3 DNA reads TGTGCCAGTTCCTTAACAGGGTCCCCCACAGATACGCAGTATTTT.

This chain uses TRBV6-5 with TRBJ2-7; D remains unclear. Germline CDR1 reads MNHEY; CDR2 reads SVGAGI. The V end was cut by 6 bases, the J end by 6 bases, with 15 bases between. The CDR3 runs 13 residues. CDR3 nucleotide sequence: TGTGCCAGCAGGGCTGGGCCCGTCGGCGAGCAGTACTTC. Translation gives CASRAGPVGEQYF.

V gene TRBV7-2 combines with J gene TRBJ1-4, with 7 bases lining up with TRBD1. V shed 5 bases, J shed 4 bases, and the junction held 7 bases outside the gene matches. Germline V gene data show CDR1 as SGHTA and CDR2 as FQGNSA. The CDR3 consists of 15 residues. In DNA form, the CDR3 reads TGTGCCAGCAGCCCAGGGGACAGTCTTAATGAAAAACTGTTTTTT. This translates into CASSPGDSLNEKLFF. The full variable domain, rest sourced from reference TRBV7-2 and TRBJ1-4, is GAGVSQSPSNKVTEKGKDVELRCDPISGHTALYWYRQSLGQGLEFLIYFQGNSAPDKSGLPSDRFSAERTGGSVSTLTIQRTQQEDSAVYLCASSPGDSLNEKLFFGSGTQLSVL.

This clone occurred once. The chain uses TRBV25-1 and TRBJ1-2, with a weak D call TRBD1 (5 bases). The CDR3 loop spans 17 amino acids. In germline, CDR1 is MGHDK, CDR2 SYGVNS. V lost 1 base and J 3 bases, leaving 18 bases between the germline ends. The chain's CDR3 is CASSEWGIRVGDYGYTF. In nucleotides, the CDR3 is TGTGCCAGCAGTGAATGGGGGATCCGGGTTGGAGACTATGGCTACACCTTC.

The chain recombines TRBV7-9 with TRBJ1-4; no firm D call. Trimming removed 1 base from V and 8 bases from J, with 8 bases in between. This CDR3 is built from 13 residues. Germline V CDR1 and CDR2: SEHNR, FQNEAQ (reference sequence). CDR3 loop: CASSLVGREKLFF. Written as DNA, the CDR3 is TGTGCCAGCAGCTTAGTGGGTCGGGAAAAACTGTTTTTT. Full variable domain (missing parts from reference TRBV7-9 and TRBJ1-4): DTGVSQNPRHKITKRGQNVTFRCDPISEHNRLYWYRQTLGQGPEFLTYFQNEAQLEKSRLLSDRFSAERPKGSFSTLEIQRTEQGDSAMYLCASSLVGREKLFFGSGTQLSVL.